This T cell receptor beta chain was identified in a study of blood T cell repertoires in COVID-19. Study as a whole: PBMCs, B-cell-depleted T cells, or T cells were the source of the cDNA or gDNA that made up the material.

From germline, CDR1 is SNHLY and CDR2 FYNNEI. The CDR3 has 12 residues. J was trimmed by 7 bases and V by 6 bases; bases with no gene match: 5. Libraries were prepared by immunoSEQ multiplex PCR; TCRdb keeps only in-frame clonotypes and omits some of them. Seen here are 90,000 to 150,000 clones, around 90% observed once, and the top ten hold around 7.7%. The sample comprised peripheral blood. The clonotype was recovered from a human donor in a cohort sampled during active COVID-19. The chain combines TRBV2 with TRBJ1-1; TRBD1 matches at 7 bases. CDR3 protein: CASRKGADEAFF. Written as DNA, the CDR3 is TGTGCCAGCAGGAAGGGGGCCGATGAAGCTTTCTTT.